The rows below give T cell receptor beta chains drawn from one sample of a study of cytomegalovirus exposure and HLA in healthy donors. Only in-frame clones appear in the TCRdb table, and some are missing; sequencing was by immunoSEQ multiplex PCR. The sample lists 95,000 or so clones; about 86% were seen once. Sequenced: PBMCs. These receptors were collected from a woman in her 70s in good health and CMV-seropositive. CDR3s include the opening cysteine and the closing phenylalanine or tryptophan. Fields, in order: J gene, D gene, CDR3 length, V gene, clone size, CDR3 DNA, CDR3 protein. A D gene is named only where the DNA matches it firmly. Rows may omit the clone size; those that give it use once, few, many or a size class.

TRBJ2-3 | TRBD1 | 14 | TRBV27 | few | TGTGCCAGCAGTCCGCGACAGGGTGGGGATACGCAGTATTTT | CASSPRQGGDTQYF
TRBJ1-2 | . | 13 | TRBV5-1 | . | TGCGCCAGCAGCTTGGTAGCAGGGTTCGGCTACACCTTC | CASSLVAGFGYTF
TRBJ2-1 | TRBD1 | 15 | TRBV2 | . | TGTGCCAGCAGTAATAGACAGGGGGTATCCCATGAGCAGTTCTTC | CASSNRQGVSHEQFF
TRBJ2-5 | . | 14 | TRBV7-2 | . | TGTACCAGCAGCTTAAATGCGGGGCAAGAGACCCAGTACTTC | CTSSLNAGQETQYF
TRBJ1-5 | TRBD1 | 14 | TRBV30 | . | TGTGCCTGGAGTCGAGACAGGGACAATCAGCCCCAGCATTTT | CAWSRDRDNQPQHF
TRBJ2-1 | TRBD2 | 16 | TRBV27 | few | TGTGCCAGCAGCCTCGGCCCTGGACGTGGGGGGGATGAGCAGTTCTTC | CASSLGPGRGGDEQFF
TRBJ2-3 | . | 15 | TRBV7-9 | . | TGTGCCAGCAGCCTGGACAGTTACAGCACAGATACGCAGTATTTT | CASSLDSYSTDTQYF
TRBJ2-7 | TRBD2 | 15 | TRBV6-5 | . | TGTGCCAGCAGTTTAACCGGGAGGTCTCTGTACGAGCAGTACTTC | CASSLTGRSLYEQYF
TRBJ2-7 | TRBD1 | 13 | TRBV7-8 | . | TGTGCCAGCAGCTTACGGGACAGCTACGAGCAGTACTTC | CASSLRDSYEQYF
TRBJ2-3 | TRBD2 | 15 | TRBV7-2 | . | TGTGCCAGCAGCTTAGCGGCGGGAGCGGGAGATACGCAGTATTTT | CASSLAAGAGDTQYF
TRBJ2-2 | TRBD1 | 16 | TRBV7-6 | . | TGTGCCAGCAGCGCGAAAGACAGGGGGCTAACCGGGGAGCTGTTTTTT | CASSAKDRGLTGELFF
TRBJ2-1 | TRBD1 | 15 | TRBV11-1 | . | TGTGCCAGCAGCCAGGACAGGGGGTCCTACAATGAGCAGTTCTTC | CASSQDRGSYNEQFF
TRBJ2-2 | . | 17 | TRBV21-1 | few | TGTGCCAGCAGCAAAGTTCGCGGGAGGGCCCCAACCGGGGAGCTGTTTTTT | CASSKVRGRAPTGELFF
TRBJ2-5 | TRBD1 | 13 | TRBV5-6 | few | TGTGCCAGCAGCTTTACAGGGGGGGAGACCCAGTACTTC | CASSFTGGETQYF
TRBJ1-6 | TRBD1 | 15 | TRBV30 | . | TGTGCCTGGAGTGTTACCCAGGGGGGAAATTCACCCCTCCACTTT | CAWSVTQGGNSPLHF
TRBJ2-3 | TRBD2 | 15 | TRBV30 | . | TGTGCCTCCCACCGAGGGACTAGTGGGACAGATACGCAGTATTTT | CASHRGTSGTDTQYF
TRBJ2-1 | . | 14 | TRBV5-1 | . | TGCGCCAGCAGCGCCCGGGGGTGGGGGGACGAGCAGTTCTTC | CASSARGWGDEQFF
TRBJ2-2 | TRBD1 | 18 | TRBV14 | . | TGTGCCAGCAGCACAAATCCGGGACAGGGGACGAACACCGGGGAGCTGTTTTTT | CASSTNPGQGTNTGELFF
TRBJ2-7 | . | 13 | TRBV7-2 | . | TGTGCCAGCAGCTCCTGGCGGGGGCGCGAGCAGTACTTC | CASSSWRGREQYF
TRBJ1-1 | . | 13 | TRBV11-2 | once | TGTGCCAGCAGCAAACAGATGAACACTGAAGCTTTCTTT | CASSKQMNTEAFF
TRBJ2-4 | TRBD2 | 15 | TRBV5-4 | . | TGTGCCAGCAGCGGATTCCGGGAGGGCAAAAACATTCAGTACTTC | CASSGFREGKNIQYF
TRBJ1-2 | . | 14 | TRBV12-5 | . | TGTGCTAGTGGCCCAAGACTGGGGGGTGATGGCTACACCTTC | CASGPRLGGDGYTF
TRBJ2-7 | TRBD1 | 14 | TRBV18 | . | TGTGCCAGCTCACCTGAGACAGGGGGCTACGAGCAGTACTTC | CASSPETGGYEQYF
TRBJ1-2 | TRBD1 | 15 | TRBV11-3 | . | TGTGCCAGCAGCTCGACCGGGACAGGGGGGGAAGGCTACACCTTC | CASSSTGTGGEGYTF
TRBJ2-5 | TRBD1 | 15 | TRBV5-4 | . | TGTGCCAGCAGCACCCCCACAGGGGGCGGCGAGACCCAGTACTTC | CASSTPTGGGETQYF
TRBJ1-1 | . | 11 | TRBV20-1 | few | TGCAGTGCAGCCAAGAACACTGAAGCTTTCTTT | CSAAKNTEAFF
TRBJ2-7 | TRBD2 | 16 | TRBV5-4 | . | TGTGCCAGCAGCGCCTCAATAGCGGGGGCGACCTACGAGCAGTACTTC | CASSASIAGATYEQYF
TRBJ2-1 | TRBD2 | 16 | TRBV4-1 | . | TGCGCCAGCAGTCAGACCGGGACTAGCAGCTTCAATGAGCAGTTCTTC | CASSQTGTSSFNEQFF
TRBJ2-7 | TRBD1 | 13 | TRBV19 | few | TGTGCCAGCCGGGACAGCATGACCTACGAGCAGTACTTC | CASRDSMTYEQYF
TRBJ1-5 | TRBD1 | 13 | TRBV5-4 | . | TGTGCCAGCAGTTTGACAGGGGATCAGCCCCAGCATTTT | CASSLTGDQPQHF
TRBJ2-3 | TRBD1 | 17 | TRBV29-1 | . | TGCAGCGTTGAAAGGAGGTCCCCGGGACAGTTTCCAGATACGCAGTATTTT | CSVERRSPGQFPDTQYF
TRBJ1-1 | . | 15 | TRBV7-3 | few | TGTGCCAGCACCGTTTCAGGGGACCGAGACACTGAAGCTTTCTTT | CASTVSGDRDTEAFF
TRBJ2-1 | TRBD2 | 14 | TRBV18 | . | TGTGCCAGCTCCCTTAACGCGGGAGATAATGAGCAGTTCTTC | CASSLNAGDNEQFF
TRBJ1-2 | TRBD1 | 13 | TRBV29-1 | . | TGCAGCGTTGGGGGACAGGGGGCGTCTGTCTACACCTTC | CSVGGQGASVYTF
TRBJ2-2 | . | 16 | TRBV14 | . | TGTGCCAGCAGCCAAGGATTCCAGGCGAACACCGGGGAGCTGTTTTTT | CASSQGFQANTGELFF
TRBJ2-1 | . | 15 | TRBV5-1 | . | TGCGCCAGCAGGAAAGACGGGGGATCGCACAATGAGCAGTTCTTC | CASRKDGGSHNEQFF
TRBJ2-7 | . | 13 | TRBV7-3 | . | TGTGCCAGCAGCTTAACAGGGGCTGACGAGCAGTACTTC | CASSLTGADEQYF
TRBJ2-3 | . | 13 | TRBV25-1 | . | TGTGCCAGCAGGGACAGAACCACAGATACGCAGTATTTT | CASRDRTTDTQYF
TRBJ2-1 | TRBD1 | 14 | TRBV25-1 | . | TGTGCCAGCAGTGAACAAGACAGGGCGAATGAGCAGTTCTTC | CASSEQDRANEQFF
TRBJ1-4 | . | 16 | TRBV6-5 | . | TGTGCCAGCAGTTACGGCAGGGCAGTGGCTAATGAAAAACTGTTTTTT | CASSYGRAVANEKLFF